The clone carrying this T cell receptor beta chain was picked up a small number of times. Its antigen is not identified. These data originate in a study of cytomegalovirus exposure and HLA in healthy donors. The overall study: There were some 81 million unique TCRs (from HLA-typed donors) in an early data release.

13 Jbeta primers and 60 Vbeta primers were used for the PCR. Repertoires were generated with immunoSEQ multiplex PCR, while TCRdb's copy carries only in-frame clones and drops some. The data show roughly 120,000 clones, around 80% seen once. Regarding the study as a whole: In a later analysis, TCR beta V- and J-gene trimming showed a link to a missense DCLRE1C variant. A further, later analysis showed that HLA-associated TCR beta chains (compared with equally common others) were more clonally expanded. Previous analysis showed most TCR beta V segments were productive about 87% or about 30% of the time.

Trimming took 5 bases from V and 4 from J; bases not matched to a gene: 5. This CDR3 is 13 amino acids long. CDR1 and CDR2 from the germline V gene are MNHNS and SASEGT. Specimen: PBMCs. The clonotype originates from a female donor in good health and CMV-seropositive. The chain joins TRBV6-1 to TRBJ2-7, with 7 nucleotides matching TRBD1. The CDR3 nucleotides read TGTGCCAGCAGTATCGACAGGGCATACGAGCAGTACTTC. Its translation is CASSIDRAYEQYF.